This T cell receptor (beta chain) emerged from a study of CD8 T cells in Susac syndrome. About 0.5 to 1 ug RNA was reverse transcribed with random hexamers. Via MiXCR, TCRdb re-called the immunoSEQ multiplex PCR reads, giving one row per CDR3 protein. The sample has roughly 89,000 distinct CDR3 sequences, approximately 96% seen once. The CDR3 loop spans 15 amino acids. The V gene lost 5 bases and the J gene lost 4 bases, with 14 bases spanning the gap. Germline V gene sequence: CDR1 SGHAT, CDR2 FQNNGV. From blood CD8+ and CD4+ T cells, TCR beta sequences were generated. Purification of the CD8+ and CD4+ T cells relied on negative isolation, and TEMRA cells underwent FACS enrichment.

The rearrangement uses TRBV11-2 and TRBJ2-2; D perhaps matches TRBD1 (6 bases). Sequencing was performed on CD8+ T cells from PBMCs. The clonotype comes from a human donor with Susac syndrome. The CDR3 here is CASSLRTAITGELFF. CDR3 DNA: TGTGCCAGCAGCCTACGGACAGCGATCACCGGGGAGCTGTTTTTT.